This passage covers 20 T cell receptor beta chains from one sample sequenced in a study of blood T cells in healthy people across ages. Alongside a J-beta primer mix, a sample-barcoded 5' primer served in a second PCR lasting about 7 to 11 cycles. TCRdb reprocessed the 5' RACE reads with MiXCR, giving one entry per CDR3 protein. The repertoire holds some 780,000 distinct CDR3 sequences, with about 61% as singletons. Sequences were obtained from blood. The receptors stem from a man in his forties in good health.

The chain combines TRBV20-1 with TRBJ1-2; 9 bases fit TRBD1. V trimming: 6 bases; J trimming: 4 bases; junction bases outside the gene matches: 6. The germline gives CDR1 DFQATT, CDR2 SNEGSKA (reference sequence). The CDR3 sequence is 13 residues long. The CDR3 DNA is TGCAGTGCGGGAGGGACAGGGACCTATGGCTACACCTTC. Its protein is CSAGGTGTYGYTF.

CDR3 in DNA: TGCAGTGCTAGTGTTTCCCCTACGGGCTCACCCCTCCACTTT. It translates to CSASVSPTGSPLHF. The chain couples TRBV20-1 to TRBJ1-6; unclear D gene. The CDR3 is 14 amino acids. The germline gives CDR1 DFQATT, CDR2 SNEGSKA (reference sequence). The germline V and J ends were trimmed by 3 bases and 10 bases, with 16 bases remaining between them.

The chain links TRBV3-1 to TRBJ1-2; D call uncertain. Per the germline V gene, CDR1 is LGHDT and CDR2 is YNNKEL (reference sequence). The length of the CDR3 is 12 residues. V was pared by 9 bases and J by 4 bases, with 12 bases between. The CDR3 DNA is TGTGCCAGTGGAGTGCTTACCTATGGCTACACCTTC. Protein: CASGVLTYGYTF. Using reference TRBV3-1 and TRBJ1-2 for the parts outside the CDR3, the full variable domain is DTAVSQTPKYLVTQMGNDKSIKCEQNLGHDTMYWYKQDSKKFLKIMFSYNNKELIINETVPNRFSPKSPDKAHLNLHINSLELGDSAVYFCASGVLTYGYTFGSGTRLTVV.

The rearrangement uses TRBV20-1 and TRBJ1-2, with 9 bases that match TRBD1. The CDR3 has 11 residues. Trimming took 5 bases from V and 8 from J; bases not matched to a gene: 3. CDR1 and CDR2 (germline): DFQATT, SNEGSKA (reference sequence). In DNA form, the CDR3 reads TGCAGTGCTGGTGGACAGGGGGGCTACACCTTC. Translating gives CSAGGQGGYTF.

As to this clonotype: It may be a read error: a sequence one base away is much more abundant. CDR3 DNA: TGTGCCAGCAGCCCGGGACGGACAATTGCCGGCAACATTCGGTACTTC. It specifies CASSPGRTIAGNIRYF. This chain joins TRBV13 and TRBJ2-7, with D perhaps TRBD1 or TRBD2 (5 bases each). The CDR3 length is 16 residues. CDR1 and CDR2 from the germline V gene are PRHDT and FYEKMQ (reference sequence). The V and J ends lost 5 bases and 12 bases respectively, with 29 bases between them.

The chain carries TRBV20-1 and TRBJ1-6, with a weak D call TRBD1 (5 bases). CDR1 and CDR2 from the germline V gene are DFQATT and SNEGSKA (reference sequence). CDR3 length: 13 residues. V was trimmed by 3 bases and J by 7 bases, leaving 10 bases between them. The CDR3 nucleotides read TGCAGTGCTAGCGGGGACCCAAATTCACCCCTCCACTTT. This sequence encodes CSASGDPNSPLHF.

This clonotype was seen many times. The chain has TRBV29-1 and TRBJ2-7; D tentatively reads TRBD1 or TRBD2 (5 bases each). The germline gives CDR1 SQVTM, CDR2 ANQGSEA. There are 15 residues in the CDR3. With 5 bases removed from V and 2 bases from J, the gap between germline ends came to 19 bases. As DNA, the CDR3 is TGCAGCGTTATCTTGGCGAGGGCCAGGGCCTACGAGCAGTACTTC. It yields the protein CSVILARARAYEQYF.

This clonotype was counted between two and nine times. V is TRBV7-9 and J is TRBJ2-3, with D possibly called TRBD1 or TRBD2 (5 bases each). Trimming left V 0 bases short and J 5 bases short, with 12 bases between. In germline, CDR1 is SEHNR, CDR2 FQNEAQ (reference sequence). There are 15 residues in the CDR3. This CDR3 is CASSLAQGAGDTQYF. For the CDR3, the DNA is TGTGCCAGCAGCTTAGCGCAAGGGGCGGGAGATACGCAGTATTTT.

This clonotype has just a few counts. This chain's CDR3 is CASSFTSGGLGETQYF. The CDR3 DNA reads TGTGCCAGCAGCTTTACTAGCGGGGGGTTGGGAGAGACCCAGTACTTC. The V and J genes are TRBV11-2 and TRBJ2-7, with TRBD2 identical over 12 bases. The assigned J gene may be wrong: the sequence end matches TRBJ2-5 better. CDR1 is SGHAT and CDR2 is FQNNGV in the germline V gene. The CDR3 is 16 residues long.

The chain is built from TRBV6-6 and TRBJ2-7; D unclear. Germline-derived CDR1 and CDR2 are MNHNY and SVGAGI (reference sequence). The CDR3 runs 13 residues. V was pared by 5 bases and J by 4 bases, with 12 bases between. Here the CDR3 DNA reads TGTGCCAGCAGTCCGACCCTGGAGTACGAGCAGTACTTC. Translated: CASSPTLEYEQYF.

This clonotype was seen many times. The chain has TRBV5-5 and TRBJ1-6; D ambiguous. The CDR3 spans 14 residues. The V gene's germline CDR1 is SGHKS and CDR2 YYEKEE (reference sequence). Trimming pared 4 bases from V and 4 bases from J, leaving 9 bases between. The CDR3 loop is CASSLTGYNSPLHF. CDR3 coding DNA: TGTGCCAGCAGCCTGACGGGTTATAATTCACCCCTCCACTTT.

Here the CDR3 reads CASSDRQAGTDTQYF. The CDR3 DNA sequence: TGTGCCAGCAGTGATCGGCAAGCCGGCACAGATACGCAGTATTTT. The V and J genes are TRBV2 and TRBJ2-3; D call uncertain. The CDR3 is 15 amino acids. Trimming left V 3 bases short and J 1 base short, with 11 bases between. Germline CDR1 reads SNHLY; CDR2 reads FYNNEI.

The chain recombines TRBV7-2 with TRBJ2-1, with D maybe TRBD2 (5 bases). This CDR3 has 14 amino acids. The germline gives CDR1 SGHTA, CDR2 FQGNSA. V dropped 3 bases and J dropped 8 bases, with 14 bases sitting between them. CDR3 nucleotide sequence: TGTGCCAGCAGCTTTGTCCTAGCCGGGGATGAGCAGTTCTTC. Residues: CASSFVLAGDEQFF.

J is TRBJ2-7 and V is TRBV7-9; TRBD1 matches 9 bases. This CDR3 spans 16 amino acids. V shed 3 bases, J shed 2 bases, and the junction held 8 bases outside the gene matches. CDR1 and CDR2 from the germline V gene are SEHNR and FQNEAQ (reference sequence). CDR3 nucleotides: TGTGCCAGCAGCTTCCGGACAGGGGCCCGAACCTACGAGCAGTACTTC. It encodes CASSFRTGARTYEQYF. The whole variable domain, remainder taken from reference TRBV7-9 and TRBJ2-7, is DTGVSQNPRHKITKRGQNVTFRCDPISEHNRLYWYRQTLGQGPEFLTYFQNEAQLEKSRLLSDRFSAERPKGSFSTLEIQRTEQGDSAMYLCASSFRTGARTYEQYFGPGTRLTVT.

The chain joins TRBV27 to TRBJ2-3; perhaps D is TRBD1 or TRBD2 (6 bases each). This CDR3 has 22 residues. Trimming left V 2 bases short and J 2 bases short, with 32 bases between. Germline CDR1 MNHEY, CDR2 SMNVEV (reference sequence). The CDR3 sequence is CASSLIRWSSGGKGENTDTQYF. For the CDR3, the DNA is TGTGCCAGCAGTTTAATTAGGTGGTCCTCGGGCGGGAAGGGGGAAAACACAGATACGCAGTATTTT.

The rearrangement links TRBV2 to TRBJ1-5; D ambiguous. The germline CDR1 and CDR2 sequences are SNHLY and FYNNEI. The length of the CDR3 is 16 residues. Trimming shortened V by 8 bases and J by 0 bases, and 17 bases separated the two germline ends. The CDR3 sequence: CASSGSDLYSNQPQHF. CDR3 bases: TGTGCCAGCTCCGGGTCCGACCTATATAGCAATCAGCCCCAGCATTTT. Variable domain in full (rest from reference TRBV2 and TRBJ1-5): EPEVTQTPSHQVTQMGQEVILRCVPISNHLYFYWYRQILGQKVEFLVSFYNNEISEKSEIFDDQFSVERPDGSNFTLKIRSTKLEDSAMYFCASSGSDLYSNQPQHFGDGTRLSIL.

V gene TRBV6-1 combines with J gene TRBJ2-7; D not resolved. Germline loops: CDR1 MNHNS, CDR2 SASEGT. V lost 2 bases and J 4 bases, leaving 9 bases between the germline ends. CDR3 size: 13 residues. In DNA, the CDR3 is TGTGCCAGCAGTGAAAAATGGGCTTACGAGCAGTACTTC. Amino acid sequence: CASSEKWAYEQYF.

In the case of this clonotype: The junction and the germline gene differ at one end; a read error may be behind it. This rearrangement joins TRBV7-3 to TRBJ2-1, with D unresolved. This CDR3 contains 16 residues. The germline CDR1 and CDR2 sequences are SGHTA and FQGTGA. Here the CDR3 reads CASSLVVLSSYNEQFF. The CDR3 nucleotides read TGTGCCAGCAGCTTAGTAGTCCTCAGCTCCTACAACGAGCAGTTCTTC.

The V gene is TRBV24-1, the J gene TRBJ2-5, with 10 bases matching TRBD2. The CDR3 consists of 13 residues. Trimming removed 9 bases from V and 0 bases from J; junction bases left unmatched: 0. Per the germline V gene, CDR1 is KGHDR and CDR2 is SFDVKD. CDR3 sequence reads: CATGLADQETQYF. As DNA, the CDR3 is TGTGCCACCGGACTAGCGGACCAAGAGACCCAGTACTTC.

The chain combines TRBV7-2 with TRBJ2-1; 10 nucleotides line up with TRBD2. V shed 0 bases and J 3 bases; nucleotides not matched to a gene: 2. The CDR3 contains 16 residues. Germline CDR1 is SGHTA and CDR2 is FQGNSA. The CDR3 DNA sequence: TGTGCCAGCAGCTTAGCAGCGGGAGGGGTCTACAATGAGCAGTTCTTC. Its protein product is CASSLAAGGVYNEQFF.